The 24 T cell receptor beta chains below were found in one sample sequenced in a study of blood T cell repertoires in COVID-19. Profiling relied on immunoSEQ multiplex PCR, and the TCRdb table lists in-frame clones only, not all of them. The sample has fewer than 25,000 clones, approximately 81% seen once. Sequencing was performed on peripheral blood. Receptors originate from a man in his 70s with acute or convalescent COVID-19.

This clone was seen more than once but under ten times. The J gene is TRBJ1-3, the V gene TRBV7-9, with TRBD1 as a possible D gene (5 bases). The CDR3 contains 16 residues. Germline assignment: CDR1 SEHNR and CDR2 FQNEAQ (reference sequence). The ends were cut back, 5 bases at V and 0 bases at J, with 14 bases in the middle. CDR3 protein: CASSQDRFISGNTIYF. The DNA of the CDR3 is TGTGCCAGCAGCCAAGACAGATTTATCTCTGGAAACACCATATATTTT. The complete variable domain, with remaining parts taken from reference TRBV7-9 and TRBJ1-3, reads DTGVSQNPRHKITKRGQNVTFRCDPISEHNRLYWYRQTLGQGPEFLTYFQNEAQLEKSRLLSDRFSAERPKGSFSTLEIQRTEQGDSAMYLCASSQDRFISGNTIYFGEGSWLTVV.

In DNA form, the CDR3 reads TGTGCCAGCAGCTTAGTAACTCTAGCAGAAAGGGCGAATGAGCAGTTCTTC. This gives the protein CASSLVTLAERANEQFF. The chain carries TRBV11-3 and TRBJ2-1, with D tentatively TRBD2 (5 bases). Deletions cut 1 base from V and 7 bases from J, with 20 bases between. Germline CDR1 is SGHNT and CDR2 is YENEEA. This CDR3 has 17 amino acids. Based on the CDR3 plus reference TRBV11-3 and TRBJ2-1, the full variable domain is EAGVVQSPRYKIIEKKQPVAFWCNPISGHNTLYWYLQNLGQGPELLIRYENEEAVDDSQLPKDRFSAERLKGVDSTLKIQPAELGDSAVYLCASSLVTLAERANEQFFGPGTRLTVL.

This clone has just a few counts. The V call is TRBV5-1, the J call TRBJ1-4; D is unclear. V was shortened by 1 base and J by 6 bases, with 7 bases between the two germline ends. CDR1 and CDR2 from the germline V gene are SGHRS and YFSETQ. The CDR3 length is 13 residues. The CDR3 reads CASSLLGDEKLFF. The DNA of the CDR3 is TGCGCCAGCAGCTTGCTAGGAGATGAAAAACTGTTTTTT.

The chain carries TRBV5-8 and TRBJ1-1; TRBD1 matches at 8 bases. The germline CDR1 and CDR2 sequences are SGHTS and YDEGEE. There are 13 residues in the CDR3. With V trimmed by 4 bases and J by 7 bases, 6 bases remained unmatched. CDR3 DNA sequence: TGTGCCAGCAGCGGTCCCGGGACAGGTGAAGCTTTCTTT. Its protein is CASSGPGTGEAFF.

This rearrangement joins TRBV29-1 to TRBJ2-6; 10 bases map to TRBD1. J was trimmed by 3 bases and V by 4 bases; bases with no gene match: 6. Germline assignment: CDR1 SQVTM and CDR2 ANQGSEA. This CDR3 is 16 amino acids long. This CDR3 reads CSVVGTGVRGANVLTF. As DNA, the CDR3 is TGCAGCGTTGTAGGGACAGGGGTTCGTGGGGCCAACGTCCTGACTTTC.

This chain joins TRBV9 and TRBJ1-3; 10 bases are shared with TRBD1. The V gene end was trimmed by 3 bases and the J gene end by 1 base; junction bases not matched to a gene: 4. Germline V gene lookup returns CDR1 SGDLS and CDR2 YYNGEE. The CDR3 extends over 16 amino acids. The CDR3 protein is CASSGQGASSGNTIYF. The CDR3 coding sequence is TGTGCCAGCAGCGGACAGGGGGCTTCATCTGGAAACACCATATATTTT.

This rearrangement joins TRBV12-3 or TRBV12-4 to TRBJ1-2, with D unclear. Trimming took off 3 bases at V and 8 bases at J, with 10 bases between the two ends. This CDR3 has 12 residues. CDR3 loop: CASSFGVRGYTF. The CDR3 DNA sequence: TGTGCCAGCAGTTTCGGGGTCCGGGGCTACACCTTC.

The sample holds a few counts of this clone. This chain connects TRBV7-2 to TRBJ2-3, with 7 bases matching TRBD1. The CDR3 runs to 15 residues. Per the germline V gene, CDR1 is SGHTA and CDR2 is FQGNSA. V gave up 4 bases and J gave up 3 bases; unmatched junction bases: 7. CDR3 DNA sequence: TGTGCCAGCAGCTGGTGGGGACAGCCTACAGATACGCAGTATTTT. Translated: CASSWWGQPTDTQYF.

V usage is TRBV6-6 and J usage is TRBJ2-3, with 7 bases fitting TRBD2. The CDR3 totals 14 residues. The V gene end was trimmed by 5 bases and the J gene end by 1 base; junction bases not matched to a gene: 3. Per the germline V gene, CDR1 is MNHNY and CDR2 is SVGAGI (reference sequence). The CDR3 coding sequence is TGTGCCAGCAGTCGACTAGCACGCACAGATACGCAGTATTTT. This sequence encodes CASSRLARTDTQYF.

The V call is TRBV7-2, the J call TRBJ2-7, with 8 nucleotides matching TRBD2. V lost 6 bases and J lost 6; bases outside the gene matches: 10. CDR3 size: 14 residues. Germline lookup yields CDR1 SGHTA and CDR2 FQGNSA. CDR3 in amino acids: CASSSLRSGSEQYF. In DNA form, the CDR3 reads TGTGCCAGCAGTTCCCTCAGGAGCGGGAGCGAGCAGTACTTC.

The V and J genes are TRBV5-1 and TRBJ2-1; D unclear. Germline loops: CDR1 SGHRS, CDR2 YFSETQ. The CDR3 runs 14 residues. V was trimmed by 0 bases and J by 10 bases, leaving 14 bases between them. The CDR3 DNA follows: TGCGCCAGCAGCTTGGACTTCACGAGCTCAGAGCAGTTCTTC. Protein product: CASSLDFTSSEQFF. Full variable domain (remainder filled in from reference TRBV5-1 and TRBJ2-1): KAGVTQTPRYLIKTRGQQVTLSCSPISGHRSVSWYQQTPGQGLQFLFEYFSETQRNKGNFPGRFSGRQFSNSRSEMNVSTLELGDSALYLCASSLDFTSSEQFFGPGTRLTVL.

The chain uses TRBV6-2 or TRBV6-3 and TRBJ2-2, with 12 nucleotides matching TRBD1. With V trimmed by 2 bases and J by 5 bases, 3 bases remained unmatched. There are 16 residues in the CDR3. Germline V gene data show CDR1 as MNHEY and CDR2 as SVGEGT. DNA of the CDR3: TGTGCCAGCAGTTACCCGGGACAGGGGGCGACCGGGGAGCTGTTTTTT. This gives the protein CASSYPGQGATGELFF.

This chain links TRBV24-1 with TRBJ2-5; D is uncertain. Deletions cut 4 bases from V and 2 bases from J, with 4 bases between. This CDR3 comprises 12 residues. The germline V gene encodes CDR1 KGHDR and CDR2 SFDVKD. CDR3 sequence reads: CATSDRQETQYF. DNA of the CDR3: TGTGCCACCAGTGACAGACAAGAGACCCAGTACTTC.

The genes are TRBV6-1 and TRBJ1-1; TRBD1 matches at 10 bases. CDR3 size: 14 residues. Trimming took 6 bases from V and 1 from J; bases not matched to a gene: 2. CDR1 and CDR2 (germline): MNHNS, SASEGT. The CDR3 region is CASRWDRGNTEAFF. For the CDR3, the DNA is TGTGCCAGCAGATGGGACAGGGGGAACACTGAAGCTTTCTTT.

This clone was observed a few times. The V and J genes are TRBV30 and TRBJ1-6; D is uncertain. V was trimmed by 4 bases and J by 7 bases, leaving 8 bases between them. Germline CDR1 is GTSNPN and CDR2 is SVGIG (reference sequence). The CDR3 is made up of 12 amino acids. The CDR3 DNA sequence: TGTGCCTGGAATGAGGCGAATTCACCCCTCCACTTT. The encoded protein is CAWNEANSPLHF. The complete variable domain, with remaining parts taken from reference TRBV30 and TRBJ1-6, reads SQTIHQWPATLVQPVGSPLSLECTVEGTSNPNLYWYRQAAGRGLQLLFYSVGIGQISSEVPQNLSASRPQDRQFILSSKKLLLSDSGFYLCAWNEANSPLHFGNGTRLTVT.

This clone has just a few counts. The CDR3 bases are TGTGCCAGCAGTGTCGCGGGGGGCGAGAACACTGAAGCTTTCTTT. Amino acids: CASSVAGGENTEAFF. The chain recombines TRBV7-3 with TRBJ1-1; a weak D match, TRBD1 (6 bases). V was trimmed by 6 bases and J by 1 base, leaving 15 bases between them. CDR3 length: 15 amino acids. CDR1 and CDR2 (germline): SGHTA, FQGTGA.

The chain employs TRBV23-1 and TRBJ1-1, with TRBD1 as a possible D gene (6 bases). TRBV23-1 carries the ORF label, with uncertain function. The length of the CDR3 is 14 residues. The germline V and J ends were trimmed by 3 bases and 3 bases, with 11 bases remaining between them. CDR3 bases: TGCGCCAGCAGTCATAGGGGGAGGGACACTGAAGCTTTCTTT. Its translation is CASSHRGRDTEAFF.

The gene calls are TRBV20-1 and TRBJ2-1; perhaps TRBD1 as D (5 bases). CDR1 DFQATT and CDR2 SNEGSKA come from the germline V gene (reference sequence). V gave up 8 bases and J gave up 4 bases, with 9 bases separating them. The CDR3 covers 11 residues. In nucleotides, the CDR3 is TGCAGTCGGTCAGGGTACAATGAGCAGTTCTTC. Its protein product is CSRSGYNEQFF.

CDR3 sequence (DNA): TGTGCCAGCAGCTTAGGACAGGGGAGTACTGGGGCCAACGTCCTGACTTTC. Amino acid sequence: CASSLGQGSTGANVLTF. J is TRBJ2-6 and V is TRBV7-6, with 8 bases aligning to TRBD1. Germline V lookup: CDR1 SGHVS, CDR2 FNYEAQ. The CDR3 extends over 17 amino acids. V lost 1 base to trimming and J lost 2 bases; unmatched junction nucleotides: 4.

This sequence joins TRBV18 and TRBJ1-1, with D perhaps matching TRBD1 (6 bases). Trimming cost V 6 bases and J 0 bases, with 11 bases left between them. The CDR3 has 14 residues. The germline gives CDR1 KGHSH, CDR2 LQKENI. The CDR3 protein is CASSTGRVNTEAFF. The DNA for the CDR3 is TGTGCCAGCTCCACAGGGCGAGTGAACACTGAAGCTTTCTTT.

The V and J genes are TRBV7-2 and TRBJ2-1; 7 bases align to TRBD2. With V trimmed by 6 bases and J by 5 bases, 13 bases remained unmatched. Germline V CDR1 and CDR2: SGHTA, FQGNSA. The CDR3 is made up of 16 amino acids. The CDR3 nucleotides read TGTGCCAGCAGTCTAGCGACTAGCTTCCTGGACAATGAGCAGTTCTTC. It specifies CASSLATSFLDNEQFF.

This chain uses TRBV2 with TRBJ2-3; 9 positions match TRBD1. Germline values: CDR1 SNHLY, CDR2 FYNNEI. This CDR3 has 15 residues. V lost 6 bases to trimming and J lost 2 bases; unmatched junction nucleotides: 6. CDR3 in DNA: TGTGCCAGCAGCGATCGGGACAGGGCCACAGATACGCAGTATTTT. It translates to CASSDRDRATDTQYF.

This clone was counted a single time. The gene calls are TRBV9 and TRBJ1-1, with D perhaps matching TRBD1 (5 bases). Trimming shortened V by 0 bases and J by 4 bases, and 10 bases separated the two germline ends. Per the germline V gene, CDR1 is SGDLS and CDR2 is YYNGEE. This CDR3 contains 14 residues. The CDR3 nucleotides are TGTGCCAGCAGCGTAGGGGAGGGGATCACTGAAGCTTTCTTT. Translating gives CASSVGEGITEAFF.

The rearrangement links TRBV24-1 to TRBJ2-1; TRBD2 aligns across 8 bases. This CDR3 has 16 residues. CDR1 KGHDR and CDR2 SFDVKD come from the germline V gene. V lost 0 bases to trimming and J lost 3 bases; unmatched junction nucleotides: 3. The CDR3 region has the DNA TGTGCCACCAGTGATTTGGGGACTAGTTACTACAATGAGCAGTTCTTC. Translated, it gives CATSDLGTSYYNEQFF.